Below, 3 T cell receptor beta chains from the same sample are listed, as sequenced in a study of shared clonotypes between healthy human individuals. This table comes from immunoSEQ multiplex PCR, and its TCRdb copy is limited to in-frame clones, with some not included. The sample lists about 2.3 million clones, about 90% seen once, with more than 0.35% in the top ten. Input material: naive CD4+ T cells from PBMCs. Sample subset: CD45RA+ positively selected. All receptors come from a man younger than 35 in good health. Some clones in this sample may be carry-over from other donors' samples.

The rearrangement joins TRBV19 to TRBJ1-2; 10 positions match TRBD1. Germline CDR1 LNHDA, CDR2 SQIVND (reference sequence). With 3 bases clipped from V and 3 bases from J, the junction kept 7 bases outside the gene matches. This CDR3 comprises 16 residues. The DNA for the CDR3 is TGTGCCAGTAGTATTTATCGGACAGGGGGAGACTATGGCTACACCTTC. Translated, it gives CASSIYRTGGDYGYTF.

This chain uses TRBV6-5 with TRBJ2-1; D is uncertain. Germline CDR1 is MNHEY and CDR2 is SVGAGI. Deletions cut 8 bases from V and 0 bases from J, with 14 bases between. This CDR3 region has 15 residues. The CDR3 loop is CASHPSTSSYNEQFF. The DNA of the CDR3 is TGTGCCAGCCACCCTTCGACGAGCTCCTACAATGAGCAGTTCTTC.

The chain combines TRBV28 with TRBJ1-1; D gene unclear. Germline V gene sequence: CDR1 MDHEN, CDR2 SYDVKM. V shed 5 bases and J shed 1 base, with 14 bases lying between them. This CDR3 comprises 15 residues. The CDR3 sequence is CASSPNSPQNTEAFF. Here the CDR3 DNA reads TGTGCCAGCAGTCCGAACTCCCCGCAGAACACTGAAGCTTTCTTT.